This T cell receptor beta chain was recovered during a study of blood T cell repertoires in COVID-19. Study in general: The United States, Italy and Spain supplied acute and convalescent COVID-19 samples.

On this clone itself: The junction differs from germline at one of its ends, possibly a read error.

Assay used: immunoSEQ multiplex PCR; TCRdb lists only in-frame clones, some missing. The table includes 150,000 to 200,000 clones, approximately 83% detected once. This CDR3 has 13 amino acids. Germline lookup yields CDR1 MNHEY and CDR2 SVGAGI. This TCR was sampled from a man aged 55 to 69 with acute or convalescent COVID-19. V gene TRBV6-5 combines with J gene TRBJ2-1; D is uncertain. Sequencing was done on a sample of peripheral blood. The CDR3, as DNA: TGTGCCACCAGTCAGGAAGCTCCCGGTGAGCAGTTCTTC. As protein: CATSQEAPGEQFF.